This is a list of T cell receptor beta chains from one sample in a study of blood T cell repertoires in COVID-19. Sequenced by immunoSEQ multiplex PCR; TCRdb stores in-frame clones only, minus some. In the table there are about 220,000 clones, around 89% of which are singletons. Material: PBMCs or T cells enriched from blood (not recorded which). The origin of the receptors is a woman between 35 and 50 years old with acute COVID-19. Each CDR3 is given with its conserved first and last residue. Each record gives: clone size, V gene, J gene, D gene, CDR3 protein, CDR3 DNA. A D gene is named only where the DNA matches it firmly. Only some rows state a clone size, as once, few, many or a class for expanded clones.

clone size: NA; V gene: TRBV6-5; J gene: TRBJ1-2; D gene: TRBD1; CDR3 protein: CASSPQGAGAGYTF; CDR3 DNA: TGTGCCAGCAGCCCACAGGGGGCTGGAGCTGGCTACACCTTC
clone size: NA; V gene: TRBV6-2/TRBV6-3; J gene: TRBJ2-7; D gene: NA; CDR3 protein: CASSYGTTGGYEQYF; CDR3 DNA: TGTGCCAGCAGTTACGGGACAACGGGGGGCTACGAGCAGTACTTC
clone size: once; V gene: TRBV4-2; J gene: TRBJ1-2; D gene: TRBD1; CDR3 protein: CASGPGQASHGYGYTF; CDR3 DNA: TGTGCCAGCGGGCCGGGACAGGCGAGCCATGGCTATGGCTACACCTTC
clone size: NA; V gene: TRBV27; J gene: TRBJ1-5; D gene: NA; CDR3 protein: CASSLRGQPQHF; CDR3 DNA: TGTGCCAGCAGTTTACGAGGTCAGCCCCAGCATTTT
clone size: NA; V gene: TRBV19; J gene: TRBJ1-1; D gene: NA; CDR3 protein: CASTLAGAEAFF; CDR3 DNA: TGTGCCAGTACCCTCGCGGGGGCTGAAGCTTTCTTT
clone size: NA; V gene: TRBV19; J gene: TRBJ2-2; D gene: NA; CDR3 protein: CASFNTDTGELFF; CDR3 DNA: TGTGCCAGTTTTAATACAGACACCGGGGAGCTGTTTTTT
clone size: NA; V gene: TRBV7-2; J gene: TRBJ2-5; D gene: TRBD1; CDR3 protein: CASSADRAETQYF; CDR3 DNA: TGTGCCAGCAGCGCAGACAGGGCCGAGACCCAGTACTTC
clone size: once; V gene: TRBV24-1; J gene: TRBJ2-3; D gene: TRBD2; CDR3 protein: CATSDRSGSGTDTQYF; CDR3 DNA: TGTGCCACCAGTGACCGGAGCGGGAGTGGAACAGATACGCAGTATTTT
clone size: NA; V gene: TRBV19; J gene: TRBJ2-2; D gene: NA; CDR3 protein: CASSRQLANTGELFF; CDR3 DNA: TGTGCCAGTAGTCGACAGCTCGCGAACACCGGGGAGCTGTTTTTT
clone size: NA; V gene: TRBV12-5; J gene: TRBJ2-1; D gene: NA; CDR3 protein: CASGLVLQLGGTSSYNEQFF; CDR3 DNA: TGTGCTAGTGGTTTGGTACTTCAGTTAGGCGGGACCAGCTCCTACAATGAGCAGTTCTTC
clone size: NA; V gene: TRBV19; J gene: TRBJ2-1; D gene: NA; CDR3 protein: CASSIGGAGDNEQFF; CDR3 DNA: TGTGCCAGTAGTATAGGGGGGGCGGGAGACAATGAGCAGTTCTTC
clone size: once; V gene: TRBV3-1/TRBV3-2; J gene: TRBJ1-2; D gene: NA; CDR3 protein: CASSQDNTANYGYTF; CDR3 DNA: TGTGCCAGCAGCCAAGATAACACAGCTAACTATGGCTACACCTTC
clone size: once; V gene: TRBV2; J gene: TRBJ1-4; D gene: TRBD1; CDR3 protein: CASSRTGGFNEKLFF; CDR3 DNA: TGTGCCAGCAGTCGGACAGGGGGGTTTAATGAAAAACTGTTTTTT
clone size: NA; V gene: TRBV11-3; J gene: TRBJ2-1; D gene: TRBD2; CDR3 protein: CASSPRTSGLTNEQFF; CDR3 DNA: TGTGCCAGCAGCCCCAGGACTAGCGGTTTAACCAATGAGCAGTTCTTC
clone size: NA; V gene: TRBV6-2/TRBV6-3; J gene: TRBJ2-1; D gene: TRBD2; CDR3 protein: CASSKGTSGGLGQFF; CDR3 DNA: TGTGCCAGCAGTAAAGGGACTAGCGGGGGGCTGGGGCAGTTCTTC